This T cell receptor beta chain was observed in a study of T cell changes during pregnancy in multiple sclerosis. Germline V CDR1 and CDR2: MNHEY, SMNVEV (reference sequence). The length of the CDR3 is 14 residues. V lost 6 bases, J lost 4 bases, and 15 bases lay in between. Assay used: immunoSEQ multiplex PCR; TCRdb lists only in-frame clones, some missing. The data contain about 64,000 clones, 80% to 95% of them singletons. Sample: peripheral blood, taken in the second trimester of pregnancy. The genes are TRBV27 and TRBJ1-1; maybe TRBD1 (5 bases). The origin of this receptor is a female donor with multiple sclerosis, enrolled in a pregnancy study. The CDR3 DNA follows: TGTGCCAGCAGCTCTCACGGGACTTTCACTGAAGCTTTCTTT. Translated: CASSSHGTFTEAFF.